What follows describes a single T cell receptor (beta chain). TCRdb re-called the RT-PCR reads with MiXCR, one entry per CDR3 protein. The table includes about 540,000 distinct CDR3 sequences, roughly a quarter detected once. CDR1 and CDR2 from the germline V gene are LNHDA and SQIVND (reference sequence). V was shortened by 2 bases and J by 5 bases, with 15 bases between the two germline ends. The CDR3 spans 15 residues. The sample comes from a study of response to subunit inactivated influenza vaccine. A further study also used this sample, focusing on T cells expressing NK-cell markers. From that study: UMIs accompanied the 5'RACE template switching by which TCR beta cDNA was made. One of the eight sequenced donors was seronegative, whereas the other seven were HCMV-seropositive. The same clonotypes also predominated in the CD3+CD56-NKG2C+ fraction of a few donors. There remained a lack of clarity about HCMV specificity of expanded NKG2C+ T cell clones.

This material consisted of CD4+ T cells sorted from PBMCs, taken 11 to 12 days after vaccination. The gene calls are TRBV19 and TRBJ2-5, with TRBD2 as a possible D gene (6 bases). The receptor's source is a man aged 45-65 years who received an inactivated influenza vaccine. This chain's CDR3 is CASSIIGGLGETQYF. The CDR3 bases are TGTGCCAGTAGTATAATCGGGGGTCTAGGGGAGACCCAGTACTTC.